This is a list of T cell receptor beta chains from one sample in a study of T-cell reconstitution after alpha-beta-depleted transplantation in children. MiXCR, applied by TCRdb to the PCR reads, yields one record per CDR3 protein. The sample records about 610,000 distinct CDR3 sequences, more than 20% being singletons. This sample comprised PBMCs, obtained before TCRalphabeta/CD19-depleted stem cell transplant. Source of these receptors: a boy less than two years old with Wiskott-Aldrich syndrome, due to receive a stem cell transplant. Each CDR3 is given with its conserved first and last residue.

length	V	J	CDR3
13	TRBV24-1	TRBJ2-5	CATSYGGRGTQYF
13	TRBV7-9	TRBJ2-1	CASSLVAGVEQFF
15	TRBV5-1	TRBJ1-4	CASSPDPGYGEKLFF
15	TRBV5-1	TRBJ2-1	CASSPRAREYNEQFF
15	TRBV15	TRBJ1-2	CATSGETGTDYGYTF
13	TRBV6-2/TRBV6-3	TRBJ2-4	CASSYRNLGGTHF
16	TRBV4-1	TRBJ2-1	CASSQVRDRTYNEQFF
16	TRBV30	TRBJ2-3	CAWSVSGRGVPDTQYF
15	TRBV12-5	TRBJ2-1	CATAPWSIPYNEQFF
14	TRBV5-1	TRBJ2-4	CASSPGQGANIQYF
14	TRBV10-3	TRBJ2-7	CAIRATSGTYEQYF
17	TRBV7-9	TRBJ2-6	CASNWGTANSGANVLTF
15	TRBV6-1	TRBJ2-1	CASSVLLALSNEQFF
18	TRBV5-1	TRBJ2-1	CASSLAGTSGRVYNEQFF
16	TRBV5-1	TRBJ2-1	CASSLSGGPVYNEQFF
19	TRBV9	TRBJ2-1	CASSAYGTSGNPIYNEQFF
16	TRBV9	TRBJ2-3	CASSPETSGSKDTQYF
16	TRBV6-1	TRBJ1-1	CASTAGVGVPNTEAFF
16	TRBV12-3/TRBV12-4	TRBJ2-1	CASSFLPSSRDNEQFF
14	TRBV28	TRBJ1-5	CASVFQGAGQPQHF
11	TRBV5-4	TRBJ2-7	CASRVGYEQYF
15	TRBV3-1	TRBJ2-7	CASSQDGTGTYEQYF
15	TRBV5-5	TRBJ1-1	CASSLYPPLNTEAFF
14	TRBV21-1	TRBJ2-5	CASSNGQHQETQYF
15	TRBV6-5	TRBJ2-3	CASSSLGLAENTQYF
15	TRBV20-1	TRBJ2-2	CSAPPRGRGTGELFF
21	TRBV5-1	TRBJ2-2	CASSSGRPSGRSPINTGELFF
12	TRBV6-6	TRBJ1-1	CASSYSGDHAFF
14	TRBV27	TRBJ1-5	CASSFGGNNQPQHF
17	TRBV7-9	TRBJ1-3	CASSLVPRGDSGNTIYF
16	TRBV5-1	TRBJ2-1	CASSRLAGGPIDEQFF
14	TRBV18	TRBJ1-1	CASSPQGADTEAFF
14	TRBV20-1	TRBJ2-7	CSAPTRNGNYEQYF
15	TRBV7-9	TRBJ2-3	CASSLGSATTDTQYF
12	TRBV20-1	TRBJ2-2	CSAAIAAGELFF
14	TRBV20-1	TRBJ2-1	CSARTTSLDNEQFF
14	TRBV5-1	TRBJ2-7	CASSEWAGSYEQYF
16	TRBV14	TRBJ2-5	CASSQGGQGIQETQYF
14	TRBV7-9	TRBJ2-1	CASSLGPGDNEQFF
17	TRBV6-5	TRBJ2-7	CASSYSEGTSGYYEQYF
13	TRBV5-6	TRBJ2-7	CASRLQGVYEQYF
15	TRBV5-1	TRBJ2-7	CASSSVDRSVYEQYF
12	TRBV28	TRBJ2-7	CASRGGVYEQYF
14	TRBV5-1	TRBJ1-2	CASSLNQGGYGYTF
15	TRBV5-1	TRBJ2-4	CASSLRAGSKNIQYF
15	TRBV28	TRBJ1-6	CASSLRQRLSSPLHF
13	TRBV12-3/TRBV12-4	TRBJ1-2	CASSPMAVRGYTF
12	TRBV10-2	TRBJ1-1	CASSGRLSEAFF